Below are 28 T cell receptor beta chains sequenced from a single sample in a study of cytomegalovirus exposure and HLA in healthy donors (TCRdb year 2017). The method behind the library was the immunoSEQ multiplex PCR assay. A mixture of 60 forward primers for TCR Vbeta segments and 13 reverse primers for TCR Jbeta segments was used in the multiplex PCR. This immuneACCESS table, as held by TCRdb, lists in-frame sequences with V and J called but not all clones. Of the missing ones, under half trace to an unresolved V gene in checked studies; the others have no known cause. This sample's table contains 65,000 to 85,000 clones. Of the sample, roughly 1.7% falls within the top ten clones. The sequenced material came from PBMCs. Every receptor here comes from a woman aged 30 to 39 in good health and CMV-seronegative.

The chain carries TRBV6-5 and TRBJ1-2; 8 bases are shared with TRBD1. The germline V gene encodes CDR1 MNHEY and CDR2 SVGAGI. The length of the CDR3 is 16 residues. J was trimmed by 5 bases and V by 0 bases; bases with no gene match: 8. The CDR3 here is CASSYSGQGAGYGYTF. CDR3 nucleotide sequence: TGTGCCAGCAGTTACTCGGGGCAGGGGGCGGGGTATGGCTACACCTTC.

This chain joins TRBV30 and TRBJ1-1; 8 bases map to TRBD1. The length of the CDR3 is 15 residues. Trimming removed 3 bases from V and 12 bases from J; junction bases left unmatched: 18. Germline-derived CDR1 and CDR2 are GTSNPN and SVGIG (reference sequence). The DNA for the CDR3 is TGTGCCTGGAGAGGGACAGCCCCTGACAGGGGTTTAACTTTCTTT. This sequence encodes CAWRGTAPDRGLTFF.

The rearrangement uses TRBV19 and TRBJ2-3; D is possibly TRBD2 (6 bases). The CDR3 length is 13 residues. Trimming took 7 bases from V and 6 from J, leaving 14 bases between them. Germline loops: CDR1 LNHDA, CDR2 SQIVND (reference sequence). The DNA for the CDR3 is TGTGCCAGTACTAGGCTTGGAGGGGATACGCAGTATTTT. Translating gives CASTRLGGDTQYF.

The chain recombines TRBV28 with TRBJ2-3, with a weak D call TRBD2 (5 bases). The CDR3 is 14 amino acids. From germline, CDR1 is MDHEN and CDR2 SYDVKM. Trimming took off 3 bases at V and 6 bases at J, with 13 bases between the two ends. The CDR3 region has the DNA TGTGCCAGCAGTTTCTCGGGGTCTCACGATACGCAGTATTTT. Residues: CASSFSGSHDTQYF.

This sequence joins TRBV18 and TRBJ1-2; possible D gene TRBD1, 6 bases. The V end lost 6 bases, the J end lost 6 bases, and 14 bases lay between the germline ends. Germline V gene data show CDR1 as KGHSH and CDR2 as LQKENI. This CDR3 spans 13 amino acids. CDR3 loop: CASSPNDRNGYTF. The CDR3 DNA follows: TGTGCCAGCTCTCCGAACGACAGGAATGGCTACACCTTC.

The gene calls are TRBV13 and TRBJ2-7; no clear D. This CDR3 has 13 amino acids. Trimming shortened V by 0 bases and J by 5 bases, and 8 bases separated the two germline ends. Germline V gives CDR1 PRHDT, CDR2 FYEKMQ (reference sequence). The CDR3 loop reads CASSLGRSHEQYF. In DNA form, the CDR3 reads TGTGCCAGCAGCTTAGGGAGGAGCCACGAGCAGTACTTC.

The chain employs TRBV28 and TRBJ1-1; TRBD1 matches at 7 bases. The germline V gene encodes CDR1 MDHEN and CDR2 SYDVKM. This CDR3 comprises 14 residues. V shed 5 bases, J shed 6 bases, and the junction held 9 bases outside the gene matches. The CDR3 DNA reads TGTGCCAGCAGTACCGGAGACAGGGCGGCTGAAGCTTTCTTT. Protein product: CASSTGDRAAEAFF.

DNA for the CDR3: TGTGCCAGCAGCGCCGATCGAGAGGGCGGCTATGGCTACACCTTC. Translated: CASSADREGGYGYTF. The V call is TRBV9, the J call TRBJ1-2; D gene unclear. The CDR3 is 15 amino acids. Germline CDR1 SGDLS, CDR2 YYNGEE. Trimming cost V 3 bases and J 4 bases, with 16 bases left between them.

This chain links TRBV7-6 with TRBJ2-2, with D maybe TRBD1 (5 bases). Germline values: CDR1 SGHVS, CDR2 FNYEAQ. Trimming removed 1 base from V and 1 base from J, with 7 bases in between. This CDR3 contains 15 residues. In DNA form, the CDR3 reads TGTGCCAGCAGCTTAGGGACACAGAACACCGGGGAGCTGTTTTTT. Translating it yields CASSLGTQNTGELFF.

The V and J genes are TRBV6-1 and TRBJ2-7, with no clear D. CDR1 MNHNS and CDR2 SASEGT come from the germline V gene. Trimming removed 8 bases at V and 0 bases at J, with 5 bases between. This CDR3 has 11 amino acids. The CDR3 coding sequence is TGTGCCAGCCTATCCTCCTACGAGCAGTACTTC. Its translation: CASLSSYEQYF.

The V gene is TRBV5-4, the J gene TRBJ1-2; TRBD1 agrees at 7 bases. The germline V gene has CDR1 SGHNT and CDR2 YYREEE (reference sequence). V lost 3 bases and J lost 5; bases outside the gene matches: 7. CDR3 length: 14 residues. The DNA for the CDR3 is TGTGCCAGCAGCTGGGACAGCCAAGTTTATGGCTACACCTTC. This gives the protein CASSWDSQVYGYTF.

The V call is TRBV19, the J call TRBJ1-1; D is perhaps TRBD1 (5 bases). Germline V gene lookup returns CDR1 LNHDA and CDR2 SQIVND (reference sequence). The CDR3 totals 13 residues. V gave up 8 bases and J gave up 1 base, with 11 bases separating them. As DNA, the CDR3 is TGTGCCAGTGGAGCAGGGCCGAACACTGAAGCTTTCTTT. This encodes CASGAGPNTEAFF.

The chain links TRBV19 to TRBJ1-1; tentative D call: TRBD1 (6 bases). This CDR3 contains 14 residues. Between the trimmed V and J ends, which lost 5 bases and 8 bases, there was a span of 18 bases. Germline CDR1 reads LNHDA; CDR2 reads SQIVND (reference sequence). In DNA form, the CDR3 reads TGTGCCAGTAGTTCGGGACGGGACACTTCCGAAGCTTTCTTT. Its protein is CASSSGRDTSEAFF.

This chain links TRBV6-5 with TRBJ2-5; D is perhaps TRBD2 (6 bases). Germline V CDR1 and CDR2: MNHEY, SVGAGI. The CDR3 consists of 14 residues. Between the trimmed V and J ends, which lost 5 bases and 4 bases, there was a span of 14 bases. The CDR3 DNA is TGTGCCAGCAGTCGCGGGACCGGGAGAGAGACCCAGTACTTC. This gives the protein CASSRGTGRETQYF.

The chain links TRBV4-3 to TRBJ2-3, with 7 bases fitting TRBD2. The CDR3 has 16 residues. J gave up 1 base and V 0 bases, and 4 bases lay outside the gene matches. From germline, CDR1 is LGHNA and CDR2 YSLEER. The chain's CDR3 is CASSQDKRGRTDTQYF. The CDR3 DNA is TGCGCCAGCAGCCAAGATAAGCGGGGACGCACAGATACGCAGTATTTT.

The CDR3 nucleotides are TGTGCCAGCAGCTCCGGACTAGCGGGGGCCCCGCTCTACGAGCAGTACTTC. It codes for CASSSGLAGAPLYEQYF. This rearrangement joins TRBV7-2 to TRBJ2-7, with 13 nucleotides matching TRBD2. The CDR3 covers 17 residues. After removal of 4 bases from V and 3 bases from J, the junction contained 9 bases not matched to a gene. Germline CDR1 is SGHTA and CDR2 is FQGNSA.

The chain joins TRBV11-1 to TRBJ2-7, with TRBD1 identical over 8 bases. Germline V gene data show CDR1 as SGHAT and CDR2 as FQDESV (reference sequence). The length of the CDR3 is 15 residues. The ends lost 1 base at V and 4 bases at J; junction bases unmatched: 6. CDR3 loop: CASSLVATGGYEQYF. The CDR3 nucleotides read TGTGCCAGCAGCTTAGTGGCTACAGGGGGTTACGAGCAGTACTTC.

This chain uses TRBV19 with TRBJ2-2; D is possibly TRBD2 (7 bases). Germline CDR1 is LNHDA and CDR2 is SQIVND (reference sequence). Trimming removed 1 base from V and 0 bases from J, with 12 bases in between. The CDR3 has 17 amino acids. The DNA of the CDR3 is TGTGCCAGTAGTATAGGGAGGGGGAGGGCGAACACCGGGGAGCTGTTTTTT. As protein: CASSIGRGRANTGELFF.

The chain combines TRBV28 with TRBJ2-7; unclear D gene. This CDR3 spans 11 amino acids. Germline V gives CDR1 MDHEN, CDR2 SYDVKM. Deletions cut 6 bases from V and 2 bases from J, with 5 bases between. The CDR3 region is CASSPAYEQYF. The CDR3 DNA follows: TGTGCCAGCAGCCCCGCCTACGAGCAGTACTTC.

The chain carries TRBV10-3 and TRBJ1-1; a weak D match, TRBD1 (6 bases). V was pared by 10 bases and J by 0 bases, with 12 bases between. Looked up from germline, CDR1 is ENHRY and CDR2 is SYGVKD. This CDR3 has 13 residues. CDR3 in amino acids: CATRTAMNTEAFF. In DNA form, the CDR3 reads TGTGCCACTAGGACAGCCATGAACACTGAAGCTTTCTTT.

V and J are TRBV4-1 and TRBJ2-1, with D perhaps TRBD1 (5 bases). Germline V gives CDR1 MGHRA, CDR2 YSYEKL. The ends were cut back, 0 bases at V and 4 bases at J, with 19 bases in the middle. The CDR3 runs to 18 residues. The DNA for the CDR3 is TGCGCCAGCAGCCAAGATAATAAACCCGGACACCGATACAATGAGCAGTTCTTC. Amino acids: CASSQDNKPGHRYNEQFF.

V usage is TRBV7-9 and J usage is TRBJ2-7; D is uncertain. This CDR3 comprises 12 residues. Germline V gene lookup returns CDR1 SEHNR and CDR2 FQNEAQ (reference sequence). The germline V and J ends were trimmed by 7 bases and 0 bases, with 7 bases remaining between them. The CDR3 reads CASTGRSYEQYF. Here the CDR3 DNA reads TGTGCCAGCACTGGGCGCTCCTACGAGCAGTACTTC.

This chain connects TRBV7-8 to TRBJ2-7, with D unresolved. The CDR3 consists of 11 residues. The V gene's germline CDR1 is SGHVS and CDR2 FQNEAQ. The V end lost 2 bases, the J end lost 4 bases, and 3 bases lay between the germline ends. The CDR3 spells CASSLPYEQYF. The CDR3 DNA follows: TGTGCCAGCAGCTTACCTTACGAGCAGTACTTC.

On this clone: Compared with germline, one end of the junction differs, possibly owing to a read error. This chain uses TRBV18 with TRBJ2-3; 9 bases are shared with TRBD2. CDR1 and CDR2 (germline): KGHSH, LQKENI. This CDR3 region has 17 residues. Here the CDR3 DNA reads TGTGCCAGCTCACCAATCCCCTCTAGCGGGGAGACAGATAAGCAGTATTTT. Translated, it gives CASSPIPSSGETDKQYF.

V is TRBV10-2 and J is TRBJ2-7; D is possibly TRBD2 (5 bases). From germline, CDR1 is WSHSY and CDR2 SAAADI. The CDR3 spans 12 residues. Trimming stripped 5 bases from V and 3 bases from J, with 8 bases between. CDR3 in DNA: TGCGCCAGCAGTTCGAGGGACTACGAGCAGTACTTC. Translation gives CASSSRDYEQYF.

DNA of the CDR3: TGTGCCAGCAGCGTAGGTGACAGGGGGGGACAGCCCCAGCATTTT. Its translation is CASSVGDRGGQPQHF. V and J are TRBV9 and TRBJ1-5; TRBD1 matches at 9 bases. In germline, CDR1 is SGDLS, CDR2 YYNGEE. The CDR3 has 15 residues. The V and J ends lost 0 bases and 7 bases, in that order; junction bases with no gene match: 5.

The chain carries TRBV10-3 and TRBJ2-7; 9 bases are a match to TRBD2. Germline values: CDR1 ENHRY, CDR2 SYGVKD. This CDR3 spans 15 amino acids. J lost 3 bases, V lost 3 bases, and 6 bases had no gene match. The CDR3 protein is CAISDGASGIYEQYF. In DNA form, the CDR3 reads TGTGCCATCAGTGATGGGGCTAGCGGGATCTACGAGCAGTACTTC.

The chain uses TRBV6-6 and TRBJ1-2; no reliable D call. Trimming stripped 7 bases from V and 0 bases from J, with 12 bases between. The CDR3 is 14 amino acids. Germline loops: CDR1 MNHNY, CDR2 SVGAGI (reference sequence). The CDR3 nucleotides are TGTGCCAGCACCTTTTCCGGGACTAACTATGGCTACACCTTC. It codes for CASTFSGTNYGYTF.